Listed below are T cell receptor beta chains from one sample, sequenced in a study of T cell responses to AZD1222 COVID-19 vaccine. Assay: immunoSEQ multiplex PCR; the TCRdb copy retains only in-frame clones and omits some. The sample holds about 140,000 clones; about 91% are singletons and the top ten take 3% to 4.5%. The source was peripheral blood, collected on day 0 of AZD1222 vaccination. The receptors were sampled from an adult in good health. The CDR3 runs from the conserved cysteine through the conserved F or W. The order of the fields is J gene, D gene, V gene, clone size, CDR3 DNA, CDR3 protein. A D gene is named only where the DNA matches it firmly. Rows give clone size only sometimes, using once, few, many, or a class for an expanded clone.

TRBJ1-4 | TRBD1 | TRBV27 | once | TGTGCCAGCCGCCTCAGGGACAGATTAAATGAAAAACTGTTTTTT | CASRLRDRLNEKLFF
TRBJ2-1 | TRBD2 | TRBV11-3 | - | TGTGCCAGCAGCTTAGGACTAGCGGGAGGTCTCGATGAGCAGTTCTTC | CASSLGLAGGLDEQFF
TRBJ2-4 | - | TRBV19 | once | TGTGCCAGTAGTCACGGACTGCTGACCGGGACCGCACGTAACATTCAGTACTTC | CASSHGLLTGTARNIQYF
TRBJ2-1 | - | TRBV28 | - | TGTGCCAGCAGTTTAATCGTACTGGGACACGCGAACAATGAGCAGTTCTTC | CASSLIVLGHANNEQFF
TRBJ1-4 | - | TRBV3-1/TRBV3-2 | - | TGTGCCAGCAGCCAAGATGGCCGTCGGGACCCCCTGGGTGAAAAACTGTTTTTT | CASSQDGRRDPLGEKLFF
TRBJ1-1 | - | TRBV18 | - | TGTGCCAGCTCACCGCGCCGGACAGCCGGGGGGTCGAACACTGAAGCTTTCTTT | CASSPRRTAGGSNTEAFF
TRBJ1-5 | - | TRBV3-1/TRBV3-2 | - | TGTGCCAGCAGCCACAGTGACTCGAATCAGCCCCAGCATTTT | CASSHSDSNQPQHF
TRBJ2-7 | - | TRBV9 | - | TGTGCCAGCAGCGCCTTCCCGCGGACAGCCTCCTACGAGCAGTACTTC | CASSAFPRTASYEQYF
TRBJ2-1 | TRBD2 | TRBV19 | - | TGTGCCAGTCTGCAGCGGGAATACAATGAGCAGTTCTTC | CASLQREYNEQFF
TRBJ2-5 | - | TRBV5-5 | - | TGTGCCAGCAGCTTGGTCTTGGCCAGTGGGGAGACCCAGTACTTC | CASSLVLASGETQYF
TRBJ2-5 | - | TRBV4-1 | few | TGCGCCAGCAGCCAAGATAGAACGAGTGAGACCCAGTACTTC | CASSQDRTSETQYF
TRBJ2-5 | - | TRBV9 | - | TGTGCCAGCAGCGCTAGGGGAGAGACCCAGTACTTC | CASSARGETQYF
TRBJ1-1 | - | TRBV7-9 | - | TGTGCCAGCAGCTTAGGATGGGGGGCGGGTAATACTGAAGCTTTCTTT | CASSLGWGAGNTEAFF
TRBJ1-2 | - | TRBV5-6 | - | TGTGCCAGCCGGGGGAAACAGTTGGGTGGCTACACCTTC | CASRGKQLGGYTF
TRBJ1-5 | - | TRBV7-2 | - | TGTGCCAGCAGCTTGTTGAGGGGGGGTAATCAGCCCCAGCATTTT | CASSLLRGGNQPQHF
TRBJ2-5 | - | TRBV7-8 | - | TGTGCCAGCAGCTTAGAGTACGGGGCAGGTCTATGGAAGACCCAGTACTTC | CASSLEYGAGLWKTQYF
TRBJ1-5 | - | TRBV5-1 | - | TGCGCCAGCTTGGGACTCCTTGAGTCGTATCAGCCCCAGCATTTT | CASLGLLESYQPQHF
TRBJ2-1 | TRBD2 | TRBV27 | - | TGTGCCAGCGGGGCCCTCGGGACTAGCGGGTTCAATGAGCAGTTCTTC | CASGALGTSGFNEQFF
TRBJ1-3 | - | TRBV5-4 | - | TGTGCCAGCAGCTCTTTCAGGGAAGACGCTGGAAACACCATATATTTT | CASSSFREDAGNTIYF
TRBJ2-7 | - | TRBV19 | - | TGTGCCAGTCATCCTAGTGGGGGGGGGCTCCCCTACGAGCAGTACTTC | CASHPSGGGLPYEQYF
TRBJ1-3 | - | TRBV19 | - | TGTGCCAGTAGTATTGTTGGGGGCTCTGGAAACACCATATATTTT | CASSIVGGSGNTIYF
TRBJ2-1 | TRBD1 | TRBV7-3 | - | TGTGCCAGCAGCTCGGGACAGGGTAATGAGCAGTTCTTC | CASSSGQGNEQFF
TRBJ1-1 | - | TRBV5-1 | - | TGCGCCAGCAGCTCGGACACTGAAGCTTTCTTT | CASSSDTEAFF
TRBJ2-1 | TRBD2 | TRBV27 | - | TGTGCCAGCAGTCCACGCCGACTAGCGGGAGGAAATGAGCAGTTCTTC | CASSPRRLAGGNEQFF
TRBJ2-5 | - | TRBV5-4 | - | TGTGCCAGCAGCTTTCAGGCGGAAGAGACCCAGTACTTC | CASSFQAEETQYF
TRBJ2-2 | TRBD2 | TRBV4-1 | - | TGCGCCAGCAGCCAATCCGTCGGGGGGACCGGGGAGCTGTTTTTT | CASSQSVGGTGELFF
TRBJ2-7 | - | TRBV9 | - | TGTGCCAGCAGCGTAGGATGGGGTCGATCCTACGAGCAGTACTTC | CASSVGWGRSYEQYF
TRBJ1-5 | - | TRBV6-5 | - | TGTGCCAGCGCCCAAGAGGGGCACAGTCAGCCCCAGCATTTT | CASAQEGHSQPQHF
TRBJ2-1 | - | TRBV18 | - | TGTGCCAGCTCACGGACAGAAACCTACAATGAGCAGTTCTTC | CASSRTETYNEQFF
TRBJ1-4 | TRBD1 | TRBV7-8 | - | TGTGCCAGCAGCTCGTTTAACAGGGGAACCAATGAAAAACTGTTTTTT | CASSSFNRGTNEKLFF
TRBJ1-3 | TRBD1 | TRBV29-1 | - | TGCAGCGTCAACAGGGGAGACACCATATATTTT | CSVNRGDTIYF
TRBJ2-1 | - | TRBV12-3/TRBV12-4 | - | TGTGCCAGCGTCTCGGGCCCCTACAATGAGCAGTTCTTC | CASVSGPYNEQFF
TRBJ2-5 | - | TRBV21-1 | - | TGTGCCAGCAGCAAAATAAGGGACGGACGGAACCAAGAGAGAGAGACCCAGTACTTC | CASSKIRDGRNQERETQYF
TRBJ2-2 | - | TRBV10-2 | - | TGCGCCAGCAGGGGACAGAGGGGAGGAACCGGGGAGCTGTTTTTT | CASRGQRGGTGELFF
TRBJ2-7 | - | TRBV28 | - | TGTGCCAGCAGCTCCCCCTCCCTAGGGGCTCACTACGAGCAGTACTTC | CASSSPSLGAHYEQYF
TRBJ1-1 | - | TRBV6-5 | - | TGTGCCAGCAGTTACATGAACACTGAAGCTTTCTTT | CASSYMNTEAFF
TRBJ2-1 | - | TRBV9 | - | TGTGCCAGCAGCGGCAGGGCAGTGGGCAATGAGCAGTTCTTC | CASSGRAVGNEQFF
TRBJ1-6 | - | TRBV19 | few | TGTGCCAGTACCTCAAGTAGGGGTCTCTCACCCCTCCACTTT | CASTSSRGLSPLHF
TRBJ1-5 | - | TRBV30 | - | TGTGCCTGGAGTCCCACCGGACTTGGGAATCAGCCCCAGCATTTT | CAWSPTGLGNQPQHF
TRBJ2-7 | TRBD2 | TRBV3-1/TRBV3-2 | - | TGTGCCAGCAGCCAAGATTTAGGACTAGCTGGCCCCTCCGAGCAGTACTTC | CASSQDLGLAGPSEQYF
TRBJ2-1 | - | TRBV5-1 | - | TGCGCCAGCAGCTTGGGATGGGGCGGCTACAATGAGCAGTTCTTC | CASSLGWGGYNEQFF
TRBJ1-3 | - | TRBV9 | - | TGTGCCAGCAGCGTAGGGTCCTTGGGTGGAAACACCATATATTTT | CASSVGSLGGNTIYF
TRBJ1-4 | TRBD1 | TRBV7-9 | - | TGTGCCAGCAGCTTACCGTCCTCTGACAGGGGAAAACTGTTTTTT | CASSLPSSDRGKLFF
TRBJ2-7 | TRBD2 | TRBV18 | once | TGTGCCAGCTCACCCCCCAACGGGGGGGCTTACGAGCAGTACTTC | CASSPPNGGAYEQYF
TRBJ1-5 | - | TRBV6-2/TRBV6-3 | - | TGTGCCAGCAGTCTTCAGGGGCAGGGCAATCAGCCCCAGCATTTT | CASSLQGQGNQPQHF
TRBJ1-1 | - | TRBV4-1 | - | TGCGCCAGCAGCCATTTACAGGGAAGAGAGATGAACACTGAAGCTTTCTTT | CASSHLQGREMNTEAFF
TRBJ1-6 | TRBD1 | TRBV9 | - | TGTGCCAGCAAGAGGACAGGGCTAAATTCACCCCTCCACTTT | CASKRTGLNSPLHF
TRBJ2-1 | - | TRBV28 | - | TGTGCCAGCAGTTTCGCGGGGTTCAATGAGCAGTTCTTC | CASSFAGFNEQFF
TRBJ1-2 | - | TRBV29-1 | - | TGCAGCGTTTTGAGCGGGGTGAGGGTAGGTGGCTACACCTTC | CSVLSGVRVGGYTF
TRBJ1-2 | TRBD1 | TRBV7-9 | few | TGTGCCAGCAGACCACAGGGGGCAGGCTATGGCTACACCTTC | CASRPQGAGYGYTF
TRBJ1-5 | - | TRBV19 | - | TGTGCCAGTAGTATTCCTCGGGCTCAGCCCCAGCATTTT | CASSIPRAQPQHF
TRBJ1-1 | TRBD1 | TRBV6-5 | - | TGTGCCAGCAGTCCTTTTACAGGGGGTCGCACTGAAGCTTTCTTT | CASSPFTGGRTEAFF
TRBJ2-1 | - | TRBV7-6 | - | TGTGCCAGCAGCTTAGTGGCGAACTACAATGAGCAGTTCTTC | CASSLVANYNEQFF
TRBJ2-1 | - | TRBV4-2 | - | TGTGCCAGCAGCCAAGTCGGGACGGTCAATGAGCAGTTCTTC | CASSQVGTVNEQFF
TRBJ1-2 | - | TRBV20-1 | - | TGCAGTGCTAGTCGGGGACTTGACTATGGCTACACCTTC | CSASRGLDYGYTF
TRBJ1-2 | - | TRBV6-2/TRBV6-3 | - | TGTGCCAGCAGTTCCGGACCGGATGGCGGCTATGGCTACACCTTC | CASSSGPDGGYGYTF
TRBJ1-2 | - | TRBV6-2/TRBV6-3 | - | TGTGCCAGCAGCCAACCCCCTAACTATGGCTACACCTTC | CASSQPPNYGYTF
TRBJ1-1 | - | TRBV6-5 | - | TGTGCCAGCATTTTGTACAGAGAAGCTTTCTTT | CASILYREAFF
TRBJ1-6 | - | TRBV6-1 | - | TGTGCCAGCAGTGAAATAACAGGTGATTCACCCCTCCACTTT | CASSEITGDSPLHF
TRBJ2-3 | - | TRBV5-1 | - | TGCGCCAGCAGCTTGTGGGGAGAAGACACAGATACGCAGTATTTT | CASSLWGEDTDTQYF